The 15 T cell receptor beta chains below were found in one sample sequenced in a study of graft-versus-host responses after intestinal transplantation. Using immunoSEQ multiplex PCR, the repertoire was profiled, and TCRdb retains in-frame clones only, with some absent. The sample carries approximately 70,000 clones, roughly 92% recorded once. The specimen was bone marrow, collected 700 to 850 days after intestinal transplantation. These receptors came from a human patient who received an intestinal transplant, so some T cells may come from the graft donor.

The sample holds a few counts of this clone. This sequence joins TRBV30 and TRBJ1-5, with a tentative D call TRBD1 (5 bases). Trimming shortened V by 2 bases and J by 2 bases, and 13 bases separated the two germline ends. The CDR3 has 15 amino acids. Germline V gene data show CDR1 as GTSNPN and CDR2 as SVGIG (reference sequence). CDR3 sequence: CAWSIRGGGNQPQHF. The CDR3 region has the DNA TGTGCCTGGAGTATCCGGGGAGGGGGCAATCAGCCCCAGCATTTT.

The CDR3 protein is CASRLNTGELFF. The DNA for the CDR3 is TGTGCCAGCCGACTAAACACCGGGGAGCTGTTTTTT. The V call is TRBV13, the J call TRBJ2-2; possibly TRBD2 for D (5 bases). Trimming shortened V by 8 bases and J by 2 bases, and 6 bases separated the two germline ends. In germline, CDR1 is PRHDT, CDR2 FYEKMQ (reference sequence). The CDR3 is made up of 12 amino acids.

The rearrangement uses TRBV19 and TRBJ1-5; D possibly corresponds to TRBD1 (5 bases). V was trimmed by 11 bases and J by 4 bases, leaving 15 bases between them. The CDR3 covers 13 residues. Per germline, CDR1 LNHDA and CDR2 SQIVND (reference sequence). CDR3 in amino acids: CASNGGGNQPQHF. In nucleotides, the CDR3 is TGTGCCTCCAACGGGGGGGGGAATCAGCCCCAGCATTTT.

This chain connects TRBV7-3 to TRBJ1-2; D gene ambiguous. The V and J ends lost 5 bases and 5 bases respectively, with 24 bases between them. Germline assignment: CDR1 SGHTA and CDR2 FQGTGA. CDR3 length: 17 amino acids. The CDR3 nucleotides read TGTGCCAGCAGCCCCATTCCCGGGCCCTTGGCCTCTTATGGCTACACCTTC. This translates into CASSPIPGPLASYGYTF.

The chain uses TRBV7-9 and TRBJ2-7; 13 positions agree with TRBD2. With 0 bases clipped from V and 5 bases from J, the junction kept 7 bases outside the gene matches. Germline CDR1 is SEHNR and CDR2 is FQNEAQ (reference sequence). The CDR3 loop spans 17 amino acids. CDR3 residues: CASSLAVLAGGPHEQYF. Here the CDR3 DNA reads TGTGCCAGCAGCTTAGCCGTACTAGCGGGGGGGCCCCACGAGCAGTACTTC. The whole variable domain, filled in from reference TRBV7-9 and TRBJ2-7, reads DTGVSQNPRHKITKRGQNVTFRCDPISEHNRLYWYRQTLGQGPEFLTYFQNEAQLEKSRLLSDRFSAERPKGSFSTLEIQRTEQGDSAMYLCASSLAVLAGGPHEQYFGPGTRLTVT.

This rearrangement joins TRBV5-4 to TRBJ2-1; 10 nucleotides line up with TRBD2. Germline loops: CDR1 SGHNT, CDR2 YYREEE (reference sequence). This CDR3 has 15 residues. The V gene end was trimmed by 4 bases and the J gene end by 8 bases; junction bases not matched to a gene: 9. CDR3 DNA sequence: TGTGCCAGCAGCGCTGGGCTAGCGGGAGACCATGAGCAGTTCTTC. It encodes CASSAGLAGDHEQFF.

This clone was picked up a small number of times. V usage is TRBV6-1 and J usage is TRBJ1-1; no firm D call. V lost 0 bases to trimming and J lost 13 bases, with 0 bases between them. The CDR3 is 8 residues long. Germline lookup yields CDR1 MNHNS and CDR2 SASEGT. The CDR3 region has the DNA TGTGCCAGCAGTGAAGCTTTCTTT. Translating it yields CASSEAFF.

The chain is built from TRBV19 and TRBJ2-5; TRBD2 agrees at 11 bases. The CDR3 consists of 15 residues. The junction had 2 bases not matched to a gene; V was cut back by 0 bases and J by 5 bases. Germline loops: CDR1 LNHDA, CDR2 SQIVND (reference sequence). DNA for the CDR3: TGTGCCAGTAGTATAGACGGGACTAGCGGTGAGACCCAGTACTTC. This translates into CASSIDGTSGETQYF. Full variable domain (outside the CDR3, taken from reference TRBV19 and TRBJ2-5): DGGITQSPKYLFRKEGQNVTLSCEQNLNHDAMYWYRQDPGQGLRLIYYSQIVNDFQKGDIAEGYSVSREKKESFPLTVTSAQKNPTAFYLCASSIDGTSGETQYFGPGTRLLVL.

The chain combines TRBV5-1 with TRBJ2-7, with D maybe TRBD2 (5 bases). CDR1 is SGHRS, CDR2 YFSETQ, per germline. The CDR3 extends over 13 amino acids. V lost 0 bases and J 6 bases, leaving 10 bases between the germline ends. CDR3 in DNA: TGCGCCAGCAGCTTGGTTTTGGAGGCCGAGCAGTACTTC. Encoded protein: CASSLVLEAEQYF.

CDR3 protein: CASGLGGGGGETQYF. CDR3 coding DNA: TGTGCTAGTGGTTTGGGAGGGGGGGGTGGAGAGACCCAGTACTTC. V gene TRBV12-5 combines with J gene TRBJ2-5, with D tentatively TRBD2 (7 bases). Germline V gives CDR1 LGHNT, CDR2 FRNRAP. V was trimmed by 1 base and J by 4 bases, leaving 13 bases between them. This CDR3 is 15 amino acids long.

V and J are TRBV18 and TRBJ2-5; possibly TRBD2 for D (5 bases). Trimming pared 3 bases from V and 9 bases from J, leaving 17 bases between. Looked up from germline, CDR1 is KGHSH and CDR2 is LQKENI. There are 14 residues in the CDR3. CDR3 region: CASSPGSGGVAQYF. CDR3 in DNA: TGTGCCAGCTCACCGGGCAGCGGCGGAGTGGCCCAGTACTTC. Complete variable domain (other parts from reference TRBV18 and TRBJ2-5): NAGVMQNPRHLVRRRGQEARLRCSPMKGHSHVYWYRQLPEEGLKFMVYLQKENIIDESGMPKERFSAEFPKEGPSILRIQQVVRGDSAAYFCASSPGSGGVAQYFGPGTRLLVL.

V usage is TRBV10-3 and J usage is TRBJ2-7, with 9 bases fitting TRBD2. This CDR3 comprises 15 residues. V shed 6 bases, J shed 0 bases, and the junction held 6 bases outside the gene matches. Germline CDR1 is ENHRY and CDR2 is SYGVKD. The CDR3 DNA sequence: TGTGCCATCAGAATCTCTAGCGGGGCCTCCTACGAGCAGTACTTC. It translates to CAIRISSGASYEQYF.

The chain is built from TRBV4-1 and TRBJ1-1; D is unresolved. The V gene lost 1 base and the J gene lost 1 base, with 4 bases spanning the gap. CDR3 length: 13 amino acids. CDR1 MGHRA and CDR2 YSYEKL come from the germline V gene. CDR3 amino acids: CASSQAANTEAFF. CDR3 DNA sequence: TGCGCCAGCAGCCAAGCCGCGAACACTGAAGCTTTCTTT.

The CDR3 region has the DNA TGCGCCAGCAGCTTGGTGACAGGGGGCGCTGAGACCCAGTACTTC. This translates into CASSLVTGGAETQYF. The rearrangement uses TRBV5-1 and TRBJ2-5; TRBD1 aligns across 10 bases. Germline trimming cut 0 bases from V and 5 bases from J; bases unmatched to any gene: 4. The CDR3 runs to 15 residues. Germline CDR1 and CDR2: SGHRS and YFSETQ.

This clone appeared a single time. This chain links TRBV5-4 with TRBJ2-5; D gene unclear. This CDR3 region has 14 residues. Germline lookup yields CDR1 SGHNT and CDR2 YYREEE (reference sequence). V lost 6 bases to trimming and J lost 4 bases, with 16 bases between them. DNA for the CDR3: TGTGCCAGCACCCTACGCGCTTCGGGAGAGACCCAGTACTTC. Protein sequence: CASTLRASGETQYF.